These 10 T cell receptor beta chains were all obtained from the same sample, sequenced in a study of T cell responses to AZD1222 COVID-19 vaccine. Assay used: immunoSEQ multiplex PCR; TCRdb lists only in-frame clones, some missing. Among about 140,000 clones listed, about 90% were seen once. The starting material was peripheral blood, obtained 28 days after the second AZD1222 dose. The receptors come from an adult who received the AZD1222 COVID-19 vaccine.

This rearrangement joins TRBV7-8 to TRBJ2-7; perhaps TRBD1 as D (5 bases). CDR1 is SGHVS and CDR2 is FQNEAQ in the germline V gene. Between the trimmed V and J ends, which lost 0 bases and 7 bases, there was a span of 13 bases. This CDR3 has 14 residues. The CDR3 DNA reads TGTGCCAGCAGCTTAGCGTCAGGGATGAGGGAGCAGTACTTC. Protein: CASSLASGMREQYF.

This clone was detected once. V and J are TRBV6-1 and TRBJ2-3, with D perhaps being TRBD1 or TRBD2 (5 bases each). Trimming took off 4 bases at V and 3 bases at J, with 20 bases between the two ends. Germline V gene data show CDR1 as MNHNS and CDR2 as SASEGT. The CDR3 covers 17 residues. CDR3 nucleotides: TGTGCCAGCAGTGGTTCGGCTGGGGGTTCAGGTACAGATACGCAGTATTTT. This codes for CASSGSAGGSGTDTQYF.

V gene TRBV16 combines with J gene TRBJ2-7, with D possibly being TRBD1 (5 bases). The germline CDR1 and CDR2 sequences are KGHSY and FQNENV. The CDR3 is made up of 14 amino acids. V dropped 0 bases and J dropped 7 bases, with 13 bases sitting between them. CDR3 nucleotide sequence: TGTGCCAGCAGCCAATCCCCAGGGTTGGGGGAGCAGTACTTC. Amino acid sequence: CASSQSPGLGEQYF.

This rearrangement joins TRBV19 to TRBJ1-5; tentative D call: TRBD1 (6 bases). The CDR3 runs 14 residues. V lost 5 bases to trimming and J lost 3 bases, with 11 bases between them. Germline CDR1 and CDR2: LNHDA and SQIVND (reference sequence). The CDR3 DNA reads TGTGCCAGTAGTCCTGGACAGTTCAATCAGCCCCAGCATTTT. Protein: CASSPGQFNQPQHF.

This sequence joins TRBV29-1 and TRBJ1-5; 10 bases line up with TRBD1. Germline loops: CDR1 SQVTM, CDR2 ANQGSEA. This CDR3 has 14 amino acids. Trimming cost V 6 bases and J 7 bases; bases outside gene matches: 9. The CDR3 protein is CSVPGGTGDQPQHF. CDR3 coding DNA: TGCAGCGTCCCGGGTGGGACAGGGGACCAGCCCCAGCATTTT. Together with reference TRBV29-1 and TRBJ1-5, the CDR3 gives the full variable domain: SAVISQKPSRDICQRGTSLTIQCQVDSQVTMMFWYRQQPGQSLTLIATANQGSEATYESGFVIDKFPISRPNLTFSTLTVSNMSPEDSSIYLCSVPGGTGDQPQHFGDGTRLSIL.

The rearrangement joins TRBV5-1 to TRBJ2-3; 12 bases line up with TRBD2. Germline CDR1 and CDR2: SGHRS and YFSETQ. CDR3 length equals 17 residues. After removal of 3 bases from V and 4 bases from J, the junction contained 9 bases not matched to a gene. In DNA, the CDR3 is TGCGCCAGCAGCTCCCTGTTGACTAGCGGGAGTCCAGATACGCAGTATTTT. Its translation: CASSSLLTSGSPDTQYF.

V gene TRBV6-6 combines with J gene TRBJ2-7, with 8 bases fitting TRBD1. The CDR3 is 14 amino acids. The trim removed 6 bases at V and 2 bases at J, leaving 6 bases unmatched. The germline gives CDR1 MNHNY, CDR2 SVGAGI (reference sequence). The CDR3 bases are TGTGCCAGCAGCCGGGGACAGGCTACCTACGAGCAGTACTTC. Amino acid sequence: CASSRGQATYEQYF.

CDR3 sequence (DNA): TGCAGCGTTGGGGAGGGGTTTTCCCAGTACTTC. Amino acids: CSVGEGFSQYF. V usage is TRBV29-1 and J usage is TRBJ2-5, with 7 bases lining up with TRBD2. The CDR3 sequence is 11 residues long. V shed 4 bases and J 9 bases; nucleotides not matched to a gene: 5. CDR1 SQVTM and CDR2 ANQGSEA come from the germline V gene.

CDR3 nucleotides: TGTGCCAGCAGTTTTTCTGGGGCCAACGTCCTGACTTTC. It encodes CASSFSGANVLTF. V is TRBV28 and J is TRBJ2-6; unclear D gene. Trimming removed 3 bases from V and 1 base from J, with 1 base in between. The CDR3 contains 13 residues. In germline, CDR1 is MDHEN, CDR2 SYDVKM. The full variable domain, its missing parts supplied by reference TRBV28 and TRBJ2-6, is DVKVTQSSRYLVKRTGEKVFLECVQDMDHENMFWYRQDPGLGLRLIYFSYDVKMKEKGDIPEGYSVSREKKERFSLILESASTNQTSMYLCASSFSGANVLTFGAGSRLTVL.

The chain links TRBV9 to TRBJ2-2; TRBD1 agrees at 7 bases. The CDR3 is made up of 16 amino acids. The germline CDR1 and CDR2 sequences are SGDLS and YYNGEE. The J segment lost 2 bases and the V segment lost 3 bases, leaving 7 bases of the junction unmatched. CDR3 protein: CASSGLRDRNTGELFF. The CDR3 DNA reads TGTGCCAGCAGCGGTCTCCGGGACAGAAACACCGGGGAGCTGTTTTTT.